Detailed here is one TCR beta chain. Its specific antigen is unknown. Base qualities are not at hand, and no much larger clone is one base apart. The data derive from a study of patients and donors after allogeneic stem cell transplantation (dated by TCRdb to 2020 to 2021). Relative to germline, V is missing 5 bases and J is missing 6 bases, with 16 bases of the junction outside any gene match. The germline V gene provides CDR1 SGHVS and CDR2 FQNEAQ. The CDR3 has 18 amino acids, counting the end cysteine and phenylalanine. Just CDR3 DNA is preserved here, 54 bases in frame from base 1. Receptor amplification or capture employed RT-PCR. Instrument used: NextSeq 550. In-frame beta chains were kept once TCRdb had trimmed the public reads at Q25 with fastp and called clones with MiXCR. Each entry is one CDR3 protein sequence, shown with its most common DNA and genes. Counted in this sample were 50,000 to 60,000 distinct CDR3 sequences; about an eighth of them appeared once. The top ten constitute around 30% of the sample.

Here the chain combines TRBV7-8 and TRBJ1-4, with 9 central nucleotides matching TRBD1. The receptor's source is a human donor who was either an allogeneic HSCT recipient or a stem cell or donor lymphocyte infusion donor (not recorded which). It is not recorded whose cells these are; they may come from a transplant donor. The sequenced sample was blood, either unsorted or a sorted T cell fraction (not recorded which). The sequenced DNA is TGTGCCAGCAGCCCACATACCTTTAGGACAGGGGAGGATGAAAAACTGTTTTTT. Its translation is CASSPHTFRTGEDEKLFF.